The TCR beta chain described here comes from a study of CD8+ T cells in alopecia areata. Overall study results and limits: Across lesional scalp, and particularly alopecia totalis/universalis, clonality surpassed that of normal scalp.

Patients with alopecia areata provided lesional scalp punch biopsies as well as peripheral blood. From PBMCs, CD4+ and CD8+ T cells were sorted. The germline CDR1 and CDR2 sequences are SQVTM and ANQGSEA. The CDR3 has 13 residues. The V segment lost 7 bases and the J segment 6 bases; nucleotides outside the gene matches: 7. Following RNA extraction, reverse transcription yielded cDNA that acted as the sequencing template. Sequencing was performed with immunoSEQ multiplex PCR; in TCRdb, only in-frame clones are kept and a portion is missing. The sample records 160,000 or so clones, under 60% being singletons. On this clone: Its antigen is not known.

This chain links TRBV29-1 with TRBJ1-2; 11 bases match TRBD1. The input for sequencing was CD8+ T cells sorted from blood, taken at week 0. The TCR originated in a human donor with alopecia areata. For the CDR3, the DNA is TGCAGCGCTCCGGGACAGGGGGAGAATGGCTACACCTTC. Its translation: CSAPGQGENGYTF.